A single sample gave rise to the 10 T cell receptor beta chains below, sequenced in a study of preoperative IRX-2 immunotherapy in early breast cancer. Documented treatment: preoperative locoregional IRX-2 cytokine immunotherapy. TCRdb's copy holds only in-frame clones and misses some; the assay was immunoSEQ multiplex PCR. The profile shows about 89,000 clones, more than 80% of them singletons. The specimen comprised tumor tissue, sampled after IRX-2 immunotherapy. The receptor set was obtained from a human donor with breast cancer.

This chain links TRBV19 with TRBJ1-1; TRBD1 might be the D (5 bases). The V end was cut by 7 bases, the J end by 2 bases, with 14 bases between. CDR1 is LNHDA, CDR2 SQIVND, per germline (reference sequence). This CDR3 comprises 14 residues. The CDR3 region has the DNA TGTGCCAGTAACCCGGGGCAGGGCAACACTGAAGCTTTCTTT. Its protein is CASNPGQGNTEAFF.

This clone was recorded once. This chain joins TRBV10-3 and TRBJ1-4; unclear D gene. The ends were cut back, 0 bases at V and 3 bases at J, with 8 bases in the middle. Germline values: CDR1 ENHRY, CDR2 SYGVKD. CDR3 length: 15 amino acids. The CDR3: CAISESNLANEKLFF. DNA of the CDR3: TGTGCCATCAGTGAGTCGAACTTAGCTAATGAAAAACTGTTTTTT.

The rearrangement uses TRBV7-4 and TRBJ1-5; weak D call: TRBD1 (5 bases). The V end lost 7 bases, the J end lost 7 bases, and 14 bases lay between the germline ends. This CDR3 is built from 13 residues. Per germline, CDR1 SGHVT and CDR2 SQSDAQ. CDR3 residues: CASMSGGFQPQHF. The CDR3 region has the DNA TGTGCCAGCATGAGCGGGGGGTTCCAGCCCCAGCATTTT.

The chain combines TRBV19 with TRBJ1-1; unclear D gene. The CDR3 loop spans 15 amino acids. CDR1 is LNHDA, CDR2 SQIVND, per germline (reference sequence). With 0 bases removed from V and 4 bases from J, the gap between germline ends came to 12 bases. Written as DNA, the CDR3 is TGTGCCAGTAGTATAGACCTCGACGGATCCACTGAAGCTTTCTTT. Its protein product is CASSIDLDGSTEAFF. The full variable domain, in which reference TRBV19 and TRBJ1-1 provide the parts outside the CDR3, is DGGITQSPKYLFRKEGQNVTLSCEQNLNHDAMYWYRQDPGQGLRLIYYSQIVNDFQKGDIAEGYSVSREKKESFPLTVTSAQKNPTAFYLCASSIDLDGSTEAFFGQGTRLTVV.

The genes are TRBV19 and TRBJ1-1; possibly TRBD1 for D (5 bases). CDR1 and CDR2 (germline): LNHDA, SQIVND (reference sequence). The CDR3 length is 12 residues. V dropped 5 bases and J dropped 10 bases, with 14 bases sitting between them. CDR3 sequence: CASSYPSGGAFF. CDR3 bases: TGTGCCAGTAGTTACCCCTCCGGGGGAGCTTTCTTT.

By its share, this clone is medium-sized. For the CDR3, the DNA is TGTGCCAGCAGTGATACCCTGAGTCAGGGCGTGCAGCCCCAGCATTTT. Protein sequence: CASSDTLSQGVQPQHF. The gene calls are TRBV6-8 and TRBJ1-5; a weak D match, TRBD1 (5 bases). V shed 5 bases and J shed 7 bases, with 21 bases lying between them. This CDR3 spans 16 amino acids. Germline values: CDR1 MNHGY, CDR2 SAAAGT.

The chain combines TRBV9 with TRBJ1-1, with TRBD1 matching 12 bases. The CDR3 consists of 15 residues. V lost 3 bases and J lost 5; bases outside the gene matches: 5. Germline V gene sequence: CDR1 SGDLS, CDR2 YYNGEE. The CDR3 region is CASSGGTGGYTEAFF. In DNA form, the CDR3 reads TGTGCCAGCAGCGGAGGGACAGGGGGCTATACTGAAGCTTTCTTT.

This sequence joins TRBV12-5 and TRBJ2-7; 15 bases map to TRBD2. This CDR3 is 20 amino acids long. J lost 3 bases, V lost 3 bases, and 15 bases had no gene match. Per the germline V gene, CDR1 is LGHNT and CDR2 is FRNRAP. CDR3 region: CASGFASTWTSGRADYEQYF. The CDR3 DNA reads as TGTGCTAGTGGTTTTGCTTCGACCTGGACTAGCGGGAGGGCCGACTACGAGCAGTACTTC.

The chain joins TRBV5-1 to TRBJ1-4; 10 bases line up with TRBD1. V dropped 4 bases and J dropped 5; count of bases not matched to a gene: 8. Germline CDR1 and CDR2: SGHRS and YFSETQ. CDR3 length equals 16 residues. CDR3 bases: TGCGCCAGCAGCATGGGGACAGGGGTTGTGAATGAAAAACTGTTTTTT. Amino acids: CASSMGTGVVNEKLFF.

The chain employs TRBV19 and TRBJ2-7; TRBD1 agrees at 7 bases. The trim removed 1 base at V and 5 bases at J, leaving 5 bases unmatched. This CDR3 comprises 14 residues. Germline-derived CDR1 and CDR2 are LNHDA and SQIVND (reference sequence). CDR3 amino acids: CASSIGTGIDEQYF. DNA for the CDR3: TGTGCCAGTAGTATAGGGACAGGAATAGACGAGCAGTACTTC. Drawing the rest from reference TRBV19 and TRBJ2-7, the complete variable domain is DGGITQSPKYLFRKEGQNVTLSCEQNLNHDAMYWYRQDPGQGLRLIYYSQIVNDFQKGDIAEGYSVSREKKESFPLTVTSAQKNPTAFYLCASSIGTGIDEQYFGPGTRLTVT.